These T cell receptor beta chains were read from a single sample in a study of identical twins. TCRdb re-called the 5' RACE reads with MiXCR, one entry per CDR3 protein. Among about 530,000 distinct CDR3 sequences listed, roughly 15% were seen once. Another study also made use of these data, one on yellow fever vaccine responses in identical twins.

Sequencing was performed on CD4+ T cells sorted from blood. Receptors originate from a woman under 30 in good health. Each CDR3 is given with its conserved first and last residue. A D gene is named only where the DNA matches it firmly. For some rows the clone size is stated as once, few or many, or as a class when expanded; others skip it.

CDR3 protein: CSANSLAKNIQYF; CDR3 DNA: TGCAGTGCTAACTCACTAGCCAAAAACATTCAGTACTTC; V gene: TRBV20-1; J gene: TRBJ2-4; D gene: -; clone size: many
CDR3 protein: CSATGWRGTTDTQYF; CDR3 DNA: TGCAGTGCCACGGGATGGCGGGGGACCACAGATACGCAGTATTTT; V gene: TRBV20-1; J gene: TRBJ2-3; D gene: TRBD2; clone size: -
CDR3 protein: CASSLTGTSTGELFF; CDR3 DNA: TGTGCCAGCAGCTTGACAGGGACCAGCACCGGGGAGCTGTTTTTT; V gene: TRBV5-6; J gene: TRBJ2-2; D gene: -; clone size: -
CDR3 protein: CASSFGGLAGFQVPGELFF; CDR3 DNA: TGTGCCAGCAGCTTCGGGGGACTAGCGGGGTTTCAAGTTCCCGGGGAGCTGTTTTTT; V gene: TRBV9; J gene: TRBJ2-2; D gene: TRBD2; clone size: -
CDR3 protein: CASSRQGNYGYTF; CDR3 DNA: TGTGCCAGCAGCCGACAGGGGAACTATGGCTACACCTTC; V gene: TRBV12-3/TRBV12-4; J gene: TRBJ1-2; D gene: TRBD1; clone size: many
CDR3 protein: CASSESLAADTQYF; CDR3 DNA: TGCGCCAGCAGTGAGTCGCTAGCTGCAGATACGCAGTATTTT; V gene: TRBV10-1; J gene: TRBJ2-3; D gene: -; clone size: few
CDR3 protein: CASSSPGQGLTFF; CDR3 DNA: TGCGCCAGCAGCTCTCCGGGACAGGGATTAACTTTCTTT; V gene: TRBV5-1; J gene: TRBJ1-1; D gene: TRBD1; clone size: many
CDR3 protein: CASIPGTRVTGELFF; CDR3 DNA: TGTGCCAGCATCCCCGGGACTAGGGTCACCGGGGAGCTGTTTTTT; V gene: TRBV12-3/TRBV12-4; J gene: TRBJ2-2; D gene: TRBD2; clone size: few
CDR3 protein: CASSPLGGPHYEQYF; CDR3 DNA: TGTGCCAGCAGCCCACTAGGGGGACCGCACTACGAGCAGTACTTC; V gene: TRBV14; J gene: TRBJ2-7; D gene: -; clone size: few
CDR3 protein: CAISAGTGLITDTQYF; CDR3 DNA: TGTGCCATCAGTGCCGGGACAGGACTCATCACAGATACGCAGTATTTT; V gene: TRBV10-3; J gene: TRBJ2-3; D gene: TRBD1; clone size: few
CDR3 protein: CASSPRGPYNEKLFF; CDR3 DNA: TGTGCCAGCAGTCCCCGGGGACCCTATAATGAAAAACTGTTTTTT; V gene: TRBV28; J gene: TRBJ1-4; D gene: -; clone size: few
CDR3 protein: CASSFTGGNEQYF; CDR3 DNA: TGCGCCAGCAGCTTTACAGGGGGAAACGAGCAGTACTTC; V gene: TRBV5-1; J gene: TRBJ2-7; D gene: TRBD1; clone size: -
CDR3 protein: CASSLVLGKTKNIQYF; CDR3 DNA: TGTGCCAGCAGTTTAGTTCTGGGGAAAACCAAAAACATTCAGTACTTC; V gene: TRBV12-3/TRBV12-4; J gene: TRBJ2-4; D gene: -; clone size: few
CDR3 protein: CASSPRWVSNEQFF; CDR3 DNA: TGTGCCAGTAGTCCACGATGGGTGAGCAATGAGCAGTTCTTC; V gene: TRBV19; J gene: TRBJ2-1; D gene: -; clone size: few
CDR3 protein: CASRTGGHGEAFF; CDR3 DNA: TGCGCCAGCAGAACAGGGGGCCACGGTGAAGCTTTCTTT; V gene: TRBV5-1; J gene: TRBJ1-1; D gene: TRBD1; clone size: few
CDR3 protein: CASSLIQETQYF; CDR3 DNA: TGTGCCAGCAGCTTAATCCAAGAGACCCAGTACTTC; V gene: TRBV5-1; J gene: TRBJ2-5; D gene: -; clone size: many
CDR3 protein: CASSPHSDRVDNQPQHF; CDR3 DNA: TGTGCCAGCAGTCCTCACTCGGACAGGGTGGACAATCAGCCCCAGCATTTT; V gene: TRBV27; J gene: TRBJ1-5; D gene: TRBD1; clone size: -
CDR3 protein: CASNKGGTDTQYF; CDR3 DNA: TGTGCCAGCAACAAGGGTGGCACAGATACGCAGTATTTT; V gene: TRBV28; J gene: TRBJ2-3; D gene: -; clone size: -
CDR3 protein: CASSQWGTDTQYF; CDR3 DNA: TGTGCCAGCAGCCAATGGGGCACAGATACGCAGTATTTT; V gene: TRBV14; J gene: TRBJ2-3; D gene: -; clone size: few
CDR3 protein: CSATRLAGDLYNEQFF; CDR3 DNA: TGCAGTGCTACACGACTAGCGGGAGACCTATACAATGAGCAGTTCTTC; V gene: TRBV20-1; J gene: TRBJ2-1; D gene: TRBD2; clone size: few
CDR3 protein: CAIQDSTGNTIYF; CDR3 DNA: TGTGCCATCCAGGACAGCACTGGAAACACCATATATTTT; V gene: TRBV11-3; J gene: TRBJ1-3; D gene: -; clone size: few
CDR3 protein: CASSLEAGRSDTQYF; CDR3 DNA: TGCGCCAGCAGCTTGGAAGCGGGCCGATCAGATACGCAGTATTTT; V gene: TRBV5-1; J gene: TRBJ2-3; D gene: -; clone size: few
CDR3 protein: CAISEADNNEQFF; CDR3 DNA: TGTGCCATCAGTGAAGCTGACAACAATGAGCAGTTCTTC; V gene: TRBV10-3; J gene: TRBJ2-1; D gene: -; clone size: -
CDR3 protein: CASSHKLAPYNEQFF; CDR3 DNA: TGTGCCAGCAGCCACAAACTAGCGCCCTACAATGAGCAGTTCTTC; V gene: TRBV3-1; J gene: TRBJ2-1; D gene: TRBD2; clone size: few
CDR3 protein: CASSLAPLAVAYNEQFF; CDR3 DNA: TGCGCCAGCAGCTTGGCCCCACTAGCGGTTGCCTACAATGAGCAGTTCTTC; V gene: TRBV5-1; J gene: TRBJ2-1; D gene: TRBD2; clone size: few
CDR3 protein: CASSQSSGGAFNEQFF; CDR3 DNA: TGCGCCAGCAGCCAGAGTAGCGGGGGGGCCTTTAATGAGCAGTTCTTC; V gene: TRBV4-1; J gene: TRBJ2-1; D gene: TRBD2; clone size: few
CDR3 protein: CSADMNTEAFF; CDR3 DNA: TGCAGCGCCGACATGAACACTGAAGCTTTCTTT; V gene: TRBV20-1; J gene: TRBJ1-1; D gene: -; clone size: few
CDR3 protein: CASSLSRDRGTQYF; CDR3 DNA: TGTGCCAGCAGCTTATCCCGGGATCGGGGGACCCAGTACTTC; V gene: TRBV5-6; J gene: TRBJ2-5; D gene: -; clone size: -
CDR3 protein: CSVKTGVGGYTF; CDR3 DNA: TGCAGCGTCAAGACAGGGGTCGGGGGCTACACCTTC; V gene: TRBV29-1; J gene: TRBJ1-2; D gene: TRBD1; clone size: -
CDR3 protein: CATSDSDPGRVTGELFF; CDR3 DNA: TGTGCCACCAGTGATAGCGATCCCGGGAGGGTAACCGGGGAGCTGTTTTTT; V gene: TRBV24-1; J gene: TRBJ2-2; D gene: TRBD2; clone size: -
CDR3 protein: CASSPPNAPDQPQHF; CDR3 DNA: TGTGCCAGCTCACCCCCTAACGCACCCGATCAGCCCCAGCATTTT; V gene: TRBV18; J gene: TRBJ1-5; D gene: -; clone size: -
CDR3 protein: CSARVGGGASYNEQFF; CDR3 DNA: TGCAGTGCTAGAGTTGGCGGGGGGGCCTCCTACAATGAGCAGTTCTTC; V gene: TRBV20-1; J gene: TRBJ2-1; D gene: TRBD2; clone size: -
CDR3 protein: CSAIGLAGAPQETQYF; CDR3 DNA: TGCAGCGCCATAGGGCTAGCGGGAGCGCCACAAGAGACCCAGTACTTC; V gene: TRBV29-1; J gene: TRBJ2-5; D gene: TRBD2; clone size: -
CDR3 protein: CSAPTGTGRSGYTF; CDR3 DNA: TGCAGTGCTCCGACCGGGACAGGGAGGAGTGGCTACACCTTC; V gene: TRBV20-1; J gene: TRBJ1-2; D gene: TRBD1; clone size: few
CDR3 protein: CASSQGPGGPSETQYF; CDR3 DNA: TGCGCCAGCAGCCAAGGGCCGGGAGGGCCCTCTGAGACCCAGTACTTC; V gene: TRBV4-1; J gene: TRBJ2-5; D gene: TRBD2; clone size: -
CDR3 protein: CASTPGSGTANTEAFF; CDR3 DNA: TGCGCCAGCACTCCCGGGTCCGGGACAGCGAACACTGAAGCTTTCTTT; V gene: TRBV10-2; J gene: TRBJ1-1; D gene: TRBD1; clone size: -
CDR3 protein: CASSLDSVGTSGRAAEQFF; CDR3 DNA: TGTGCCAGCAGCTTAGATTCTGTGGGCACTAGCGGGAGGGCCGCTGAGCAGTTCTTC; V gene: TRBV11-2; J gene: TRBJ2-1; D gene: TRBD2; clone size: -
CDR3 protein: CASTKGPQETQYF; CDR3 DNA: TGCGCCAGCACCAAGGGACCGCAAGAGACCCAGTACTTC; V gene: TRBV5-1; J gene: TRBJ2-5; D gene: -; clone size: many
CDR3 protein: CASRPGTSFYNEQFF; CDR3 DNA: TGTGCCAGCAGGCCCGGGACTAGCTTCTACAATGAGCAGTTCTTC; V gene: TRBV12-3/TRBV12-4; J gene: TRBJ2-1; D gene: TRBD2; clone size: -
CDR3 protein: CASSLTSGRARFSDEQFF; CDR3 DNA: TGCGCCAGCAGCTTGACTAGCGGGAGGGCCCGATTCTCCGATGAGCAGTTCTTC; V gene: TRBV5-1; J gene: TRBJ2-1; D gene: TRBD2; clone size: -
CDR3 protein: CASSSLAGAETQYF; CDR3 DNA: TGCGCCAGCAGCTCACTAGCGGGAGCAGAGACCCAGTACTTC; V gene: TRBV5-1; J gene: TRBJ2-5; D gene: TRBD2; clone size: -
CDR3 protein: CASSFGGAGETQYF; CDR3 DNA: TGCGCCAGCAGCTTTGGGGGAGCCGGGGAGACCCAGTACTTC; V gene: TRBV5-1; J gene: TRBJ2-5; D gene: -; clone size: -
CDR3 protein: CASSAWADTQYF; CDR3 DNA: TGTGCCAGCAGCGCATGGGCAGATACGCAGTATTTT; V gene: TRBV9; J gene: TRBJ2-3; D gene: -; clone size: few
CDR3 protein: CSAAREGYEQYF; CDR3 DNA: TGCAGTGCCGCCCGAGAGGGGTACGAGCAGTACTTC; V gene: TRBV20-1; J gene: TRBJ2-7; D gene: -; clone size: -
CDR3 protein: CASSWGVDNEQFF; CDR3 DNA: TGTGCCAGCAGTTGGGGAGTAGACAATGAGCAGTTCTTC; V gene: TRBV3-1; J gene: TRBJ2-1; D gene: -; clone size: once
CDR3 protein: CASSILAGDYNEQFF; CDR3 DNA: TGTGCCAGTAGTATACTAGCGGGAGATTACAATGAGCAGTTCTTC; V gene: TRBV19; J gene: TRBJ2-1; D gene: TRBD2; clone size: -
CDR3 protein: CATNDARRNTEAFF; CDR3 DNA: TGTGCCACTAACGACGCGAGGCGGAACACTGAAGCTTTCTTT; V gene: TRBV10-3; J gene: TRBJ1-1; D gene: -; clone size: -
CDR3 protein: CAIRPWGLEVSGANVLTF; CDR3 DNA: TGTGCCATCAGACCCTGGGGCTTGGAAGTCTCTGGGGCCAACGTCCTGACTTTC; V gene: TRBV10-3; J gene: TRBJ2-6; D gene: -; clone size: -
CDR3 protein: CASSLISDTIYF; CDR3 DNA: TGTGCCAGCAGCTTAATTAGCGACACCATATATTTT; V gene: TRBV7-6; J gene: TRBJ1-3; D gene: -; clone size: -
CDR3 protein: CASSSADRLYGYTF; CDR3 DNA: TGTGCCAGCAGCTCAGCCGACAGACTCTATGGCTACACCTTC; V gene: TRBV7-9; J gene: TRBJ1-2; D gene: -; clone size: few
CDR3 protein: CASSSPAGVTEAFF; CDR3 DNA: TGTGCCAGCAGTTCCCCGGCCGGGGTGACTGAAGCTTTCTTT; V gene: TRBV28; J gene: TRBJ1-1; D gene: -; clone size: few
CDR3 protein: CASSLGSRGVQETQYF; CDR3 DNA: TGCGCCAGCAGCTTGGGTTCAAGGGGTGTGCAAGAGACCCAGTACTTC; V gene: TRBV5-1; J gene: TRBJ2-5; D gene: -; clone size: -
CDR3 protein: CASSLLLADSYNEQFF; CDR3 DNA: TGTGCCAGCAGCTTACTGCTAGCGGACTCCTACAATGAGCAGTTCTTC; V gene: TRBV11-2; J gene: TRBJ2-1; D gene: TRBD2; clone size: -